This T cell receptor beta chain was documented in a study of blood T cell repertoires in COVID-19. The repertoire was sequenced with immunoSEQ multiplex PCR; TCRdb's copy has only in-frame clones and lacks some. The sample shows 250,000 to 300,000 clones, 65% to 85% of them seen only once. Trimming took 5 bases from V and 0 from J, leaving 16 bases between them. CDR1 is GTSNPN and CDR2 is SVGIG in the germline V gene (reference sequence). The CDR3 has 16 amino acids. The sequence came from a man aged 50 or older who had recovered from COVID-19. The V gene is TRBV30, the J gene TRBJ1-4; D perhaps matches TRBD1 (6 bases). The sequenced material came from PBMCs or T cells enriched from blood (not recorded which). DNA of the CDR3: TGTGCCTGGGGCCGGGACATAAGAGCAACTAATGAAAAACTGTTTTTT. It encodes CAWGRDIRATNEKLFF.